The rows below give T cell receptor beta chains drawn from one sample of a study of cytomegalovirus exposure and HLA in healthy donors. Measured with immunoSEQ multiplex PCR; TCRdb has only the in-frame clones, and not every one. The sample shows 150,000 or so clones, 65% to 85% of them seen only once. The material sequenced was PBMCs. These receptors all stem from a man between 18 and 35 years old in good health and CMV-seronegative. CDR3s include the opening cysteine and the closing phenylalanine or tryptophan. D genes are given only for firm matches. The size field is filled for only some rows; it gives once, few, many or a size class.

CDR3 protein	CDR3 DNA	J gene	D gene	clone size	V gene
CARQGQGNSPLHF	TGTGCCAGACAGGGACAGGGGAATTCACCCCTCCACTTT	TRBJ1-6	TRBD1	.	TRBV2
CASSLGGTPNTGELFF	TGTGCCAGCAGTTTGGGGGGGACACCGAACACCGGGGAGCTGTTTTTT	TRBJ2-2	.	once	TRBV28
CASSLGAGDHNEQFF	TGCGCCAGCAGCTTGGGGGCAGGGGATCACAATGAGCAGTTCTTC	TRBJ2-1	.	.	TRBV5-1
CASSLQMNTEAFF	TGTGCCAGCAGCTTACAGATGAACACTGAAGCTTTCTTT	TRBJ1-1	.	.	TRBV6-5
CASSLQGGDYGYTF	TGTGCCAGCAGTCTACAGGGGGGAGACTATGGCTACACCTTC	TRBJ1-2	TRBD1	few	TRBV28
CAISPGLAASTDTQYF	TGTGCCATCAGTCCAGGACTAGCGGCGAGCACAGATACGCAGTATTTT	TRBJ2-3	TRBD2	.	TRBV10-3
CASSDATTGSNEQFF	TGTGCCAGCAGTGACGCGACGACAGGGAGCAATGAGCAGTTCTTC	TRBJ2-1	TRBD1	few	TRBV6-4
CASRDRGDEKLFF	TGTGCCAGCAGGGACAGGGGGGATGAAAAACTGTTTTTT	TRBJ1-4	TRBD1	.	TRBV6-1
CASSQSGITEAFF	TGCGCCAGCAGCCAGTCAGGGATCACTGAAGCTTTCTTT	TRBJ1-1	.	few	TRBV5-1
CASKGGMVNTEAFF	TGTGCCAGCAAGGGAGGCATGGTGAACACTGAAGCTTTCTTT	TRBJ1-1	.	.	TRBV2
CASSPGVGGELFF	TGTGCCAGCAGCCCAGGTGTAGGAGGGGAGCTGTTTTTT	TRBJ2-2	.	.	TRBV11-3
CASSYGTAGEKLFF	TGTGCCAGCAGTTACGGGACTGCGGGTGAAAAACTGTTTTTT	TRBJ1-4	.	.	TRBV6-5
CASSETSGGAGEQFF	TGTGCCAGCAGCGAGACTAGCGGGGGGGCGGGGGAGCAGTTCTTC	TRBJ2-1	TRBD2	.	TRBV2
CASSPRTELGNTIYF	TGTGCCAGCAGCCCCCGGACAGAGCTGGGAAACACCATATATTTT	TRBJ1-3	.	.	TRBV9
CASSEDSSGANGLTF	TGTGCCAGCAGTGAAGACAGCTCTGGGGCCAACGGCCTGACTTTC	TRBJ2-6	.	few	TRBV6-1
CASSLASGDIGRGYTF	TGCGCCAGCAGCTTGGCCTCAGGGGATATCGGACGTGGCTACACCTTC	TRBJ1-2	.	.	TRBV5-1
CASSLRQGAGEKLFF	TGTGCCAGCAGCTTGAGACAGGGGGCAGGAGAAAAACTGTTTTTT	TRBJ1-4	TRBD1	.	TRBV5-4
CASSFWTGKRDTQYF	TGTGCCAGCAGTTTCTGGACAGGAAAGAGGGATACGCAGTATTTT	TRBJ2-3	TRBD1	once	TRBV27
CASSPPGLGYGYTF	TGTGCCAGCTCACCACCGGGACTGGGCTATGGCTACACCTTC	TRBJ1-2	.	.	TRBV18
CASSPSSGGYNEQFF	TGTGCCAGCAGTCCTTCTAGCGGGGGGTACAATGAGCAGTTCTTC	TRBJ2-1	TRBD2	.	TRBV6-5
CASSMFPAGAGANVLTF	TGTGCCAGTAGTATGTTTCCGGCGGGGGCTGGGGCCAACGTCCTGACTTTC	TRBJ2-6	TRBD2	.	TRBV19
CVSSQVLAGGPGEQFF	TGCGTCAGCAGCCAAGTGCTAGCGGGGGGCCCGGGTGAGCAGTTCTTC	TRBJ2-1	TRBD2	.	TRBV4-1
CASSLLWELYNSPLHF	TGTGCCAGCAGCCTCCTATGGGAGCTCTATAATTCACCCCTCCACTTT	TRBJ1-6	.	.	TRBV27
CAISDSAKQATEAFF	TGTGCCATCAGTGATTCGGCCAAGCAGGCCACTGAAGCTTTCTTT	TRBJ1-1	.	.	TRBV10-3
CASSIDPGGIAEAFF	TGTGCCAGTAGTATAGATCCGGGGGGGATCGCTGAAGCTTTCTTT	TRBJ1-1	.	.	TRBV19
CASSDRQGAYSNQPQHF	TGTGCCAGCAGTGATAGGCAGGGGGCTTATAGCAATCAGCCCCAGCATTTT	TRBJ1-5	TRBD1	.	TRBV2
CASSLHGQGAGNTQYF	TGTGCCAGCAGCTTGCACGGACAGGGGGCCGGGAATACGCAGTATTTT	TRBJ2-3	TRBD1	.	TRBV11-2
CSSSFLDRETYSGANVLTF	TGTTCCAGCAGCTTCTTAGACAGGGAGACCTACTCTGGGGCCAACGTCCTGACTTTC	TRBJ2-6	TRBD1	.	TRBV7-9
CATGSSYNSPLHF	TGCGCCACCGGGAGCTCCTATAATTCACCCCTCCACTTT	TRBJ1-6	.	.	TRBV5-1
CASSSRPTGELFF	TGTGCCAGCAGCTCCCGTCCTACCGGGGAGCTGTTTTTT	TRBJ2-2	.	.	TRBV5-6
CASSFRGGNQPQHF	TGTGCCAGCAGCTTTCGAGGTGGCAATCAGCCCCAGCATTTT	TRBJ1-5	.	.	TRBV11-2
CASSLTVNTEAFF	TGTGCCAGCAGTCTAACCGTGAACACTGAAGCTTTCTTT	TRBJ1-1	.	.	TRBV5-6
CAILQGHSSGANVLTF	TGTGCCATCTTACAGGGACACAGCTCTGGGGCCAACGTCCTGACTTTC	TRBJ2-6	.	.	TRBV28
CASSPGRPGSSPLHF	TGTGCCAGCAGTCCCGGACGGCCGGGAAGTTCACCCCTCCACTTT	TRBJ1-6	.	few	TRBV27
CASSIQGDYTF	TGTGCCAGCAGCATCCAGGGGGACTACACCTTC	TRBJ1-2	TRBD1	.	TRBV9
CASSSRQGRLSYEQYF	TGTGCCAGCTCATCAAGACAGGGGCGCCTCTCCTACGAGCAGTACTTC	TRBJ2-7	TRBD1	few	TRBV18
CASSPLPPRRMNTEAFF	TGCGCCAGCAGCCCCCTACCCCCCAGGAGGATGAACACTGAAGCTTTCTTT	TRBJ1-1	.	.	TRBV4-1
CASSFPSGVTTNSSSYNEQFF	TGTGCCAGCAGTTTCCCGAGCGGGGTCACCACTAATTCGAGCTCCTACAATGAGCAGTTCTTC	TRBJ2-1	TRBD2	.	TRBV28
CASSEQTNTEAFF	TGTGCCAGTAGTGAACAGACGAACACTGAAGCTTTCTTT	TRBJ1-1	.	few	TRBV19
CASSQVGWGTRDEQYF	TGCGCCAGCAGCCAAGTGGGGTGGGGGACTAGAGACGAGCAGTACTTC	TRBJ2-7	TRBD2	.	TRBV4-3
CASRQTEAKNIQYF	TGTGCCAGCAGGCAAACGGAGGCCAAAAACATTCAGTACTTC	TRBJ2-4	.	.	TRBV2
CASSPHTSGGAETQYF	TGTGCCAGCAGTCCCCATACTAGCGGGGGGGCAGAGACCCAGTACTTC	TRBJ2-5	TRBD2	.	TRBV2
CASSFSDNPNEKLFF	TGTGCCAGCAGCTTCTCGGACAACCCTAATGAAAAACTGTTTTTT	TRBJ1-4	.	.	TRBV9
CAWSVGRWGPEAFF	TGTGCCTGGAGTGTCGGTCGGTGGGGCCCTGAAGCTTTCTTT	TRBJ1-1	.	.	TRBV30
CASSLGTGRTEAFF	TGTGCCAGCAGCCTCGGGACAGGGAGGACTGAAGCTTTCTTT	TRBJ1-1	TRBD1	.	TRBV6-5
CASSLGGAGANVLTF	TGTGCCAGCAGCTTGGGAGGAGCTGGGGCCAACGTCCTGACTTTC	TRBJ2-6	.	.	TRBV5-4
CASSLATNSYNEQFF	TGTGCCAGCAGTTTAGCTACCAACTCCTACAATGAGCAGTTCTTC	TRBJ2-1	.	.	TRBV27
CASSIVGGSSYEQYF	TGTGCCAGTAGTATAGTCGGGGGAAGCTCCTACGAGCAGTACTTC	TRBJ2-7	.	.	TRBV19
CASRSDLAGVIRGTGELFF	TGTGCCAGCAGATCCGACCTAGCGGGGGTGATCCGAGGCACCGGGGAGCTGTTTTTT	TRBJ2-2	TRBD2	.	TRBV28
CASSLWGTGVLVQAKNIQYF	TGTGCCAGCAGCCTTTGGGGGACAGGAGTATTGGTCCAGGCCAAAAACATTCAGTACTTC	TRBJ2-4	TRBD1	.	TRBV2
CATSGQGFGHTQYF	TGTGCCACCTCGGGCCAGGGTTTCGGACATACGCAGTATTTT	TRBJ2-3	.	.	TRBV19
CASSLRDQPQHF	TGTGCCAGCAGTTTGAGGGATCAGCCCCAGCATTTT	TRBJ1-5	.	few	TRBV28
CASSEALPGTPYGNEQFF	TGCGCCAGCAGTGAAGCGCTTCCCGGGACACCTTATGGAAATGAGCAGTTCTTC	TRBJ2-1	.	.	TRBV2
CASSLWGGQQETQYF	TGCGCCAGCAGCTTGTGGGGGGGACAACAAGAGACCCAGTACTTC	TRBJ2-5	.	.	TRBV5-1
CASSVGASGGSDTQYF	TGTGCCAGCAGCGTAGGGGCTAGCGGGGGATCAGATACGCAGTATTTT	TRBJ2-3	TRBD2	.	TRBV9
CASSLGGQGTSPLHF	TGCGCCAGCAGCTTGGGGGGACAGGGGACTTCACCCCTCCACTTT	TRBJ1-6	TRBD1	.	TRBV5-1
CASSPDRGKGQYF	TGTGCCAGCTCACCGGACAGGGGAAAAGGGCAGTACTTC	TRBJ2-5	TRBD1	.	TRBV18